This TCR beta chain was recorded in a study of identical twins. Germline CDR1 is MNHNY and CDR2 is SVGAGI (reference sequence). This CDR3 is built from 12 residues. V was clipped by 8 bases and J by 0 bases, with 6 bases between them. TCRdb re-called the 5' RACE reads with MiXCR, one entry per CDR3 protein. The sample records about 690,000 distinct CDR3 sequences, approximately 22% being singletons. Study findings and constraints: Those out-of-frame alpha sequences shared by twins showed an excess of low generation probability.

Concerning this clonotype itself: Its antigen is as yet unknown.

All donors were healthy Caucasians. These data were likewise used in another study, on T cells expressing NK-cell markers. That paper adds: The share of CD8+ T cells held by dominant NKG2C+ clonotypes was roughly 1.0-8% in about six donors.

The TCR comes from a woman younger than 30 in good health. The chain carries TRBV6-6 and TRBJ2-3; TRBD1 might be the D (6 bases). Material: PBMCs. The CDR3 loop is CASGQSTDTQYF. The CDR3 coding sequence is TGTGCCAGCGGACAGAGCACAGATACGCAGTATTTT.